The present T cell receptor beta chain was sequenced within a study of T cells in Graves' hyperthyroidism and ophthalmopathy. Study-wide points: Before onset, by a median of 6.5 months, the model predicted ophthalmopathy. Researchers found most expanded thyroid clonotypes above 0.001 in blood as well.

Template material for amplifying TCR beta CDR3 regions consisted of RNA transcripts. HTBI primers were employed in a first-round RT-PCR of the TCR CDR3. MiXCR, applied by TCRdb to the multiplex PCR reads, yields one record per CDR3 protein. The sample has approximately 530,000 distinct CDR3 sequences; over 15% are singletons. The CDR3 has 13 residues. The V end was cut by 4 bases, the J end by 1 base, with 8 bases between. Germline V gene sequence: CDR1 SGDLS, CDR2 YYNGEE. This clonotype appeared many times. What it binds is unknown. The source of this sequence is a woman aged 18 to 35 with Graves' hyperthyroidism. The chain joins TRBV9 to TRBJ1-1, with D hard to call. Source material: blood. The CDR3 DNA follows: TGTGCCAGCAGCCCTTACAAGAACACTGAAGCTTTCTTT. Translated, it gives CASSPYKNTEAFF.